The following is a T cell receptor beta chain sequence with its context. Its antigen is unidentified. Sequencing used immunoSEQ multiplex PCR; TCRdb keeps in-frame clones, though not all of them. The sample holds 120,000 or so clones, more than 70% seen once. This entry comes from a study of OX40 agonist ivuxolimab in advanced cancers. Whole-study results and caveats: Those patients achieving a partial response at 0.1-3.0 mg/kg showed among the lowest clonal expansion.

The V gene's germline CDR1 is SGHVS and CDR2 FQNEAQ. The V end lost 5 bases, the J end lost 7 bases, and 14 bases lay between the germline ends. The CDR3 is 13 residues long. Sequencing was performed on CD4+ or CD8+ T cells sorted from blood, taken in a trial of the OX40 agonist ivuxolimab. The receptor was derived from an adult with an advanced solid tumor such as melanoma, head and neck, liver or kidney cancer. The chain combines TRBV7-8 with TRBJ1-1; D might be TRBD1 (5 bases). CDR3 residues: CASSPTGEGEAFF. The DNA for the CDR3 is TGTGCCAGCAGCCCGACGGGGGAAGGTGAAGCTTTCTTT.